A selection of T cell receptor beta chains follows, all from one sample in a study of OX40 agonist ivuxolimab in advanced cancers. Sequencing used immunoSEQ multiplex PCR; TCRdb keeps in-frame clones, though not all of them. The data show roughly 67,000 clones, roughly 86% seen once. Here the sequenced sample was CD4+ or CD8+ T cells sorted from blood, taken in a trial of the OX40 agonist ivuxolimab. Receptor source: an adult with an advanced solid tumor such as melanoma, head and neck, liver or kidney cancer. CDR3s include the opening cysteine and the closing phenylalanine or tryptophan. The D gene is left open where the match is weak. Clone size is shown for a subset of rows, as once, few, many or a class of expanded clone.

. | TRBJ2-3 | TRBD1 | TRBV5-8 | TGTGCCAGCAGCTTGGATCCCCCCGGGACAGGGGCTGCAGATACGCAGTATTTT | CASSLDPPGTGAADTQYF
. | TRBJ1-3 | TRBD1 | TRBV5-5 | TGTGCCAGCAGCGTCCGGGACAGGGTATCTGGAAACACCATATATTTT | CASSVRDRVSGNTIYF
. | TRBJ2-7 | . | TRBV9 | TGTGCCAGCAGCGACCGGGACTCACCGCCCGGGGAGCAGTACTTC | CASSDRDSPPGEQYF
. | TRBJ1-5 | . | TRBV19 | TGTGCCAGTAGTCCCGGTTCGGGACGGCTGGGTCAGCCCCAGCATTTT | CASSPGSGRLGQPQHF
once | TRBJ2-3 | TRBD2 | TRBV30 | TGTGCCTGCTCGGGACTAGCGGGGGGGCCGGCCTCAGATACGCAGTATTTT | CACSGLAGGPASDTQYF
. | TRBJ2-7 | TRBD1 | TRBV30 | TGTGCCTGGAGCCGAGGGAGGACAGGGGTCTACGAGCAGTACTTC | CAWSRGRTGVYEQYF
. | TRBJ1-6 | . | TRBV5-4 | TGTGCCAGCAGCCCCGAGAGCTCCTATAATTCACCCCTCCACTTT | CASSPESSYNSPLHF
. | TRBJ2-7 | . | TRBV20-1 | TGCAGTGCCCAGACAGGCTACGAGCAGTACTTC | CSAQTGYEQYF
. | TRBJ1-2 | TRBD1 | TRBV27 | TGTGCCAGCAGTAGGCCGGGACAGGGAGGGGGCTACACCTTC | CASSRPGQGGGYTF
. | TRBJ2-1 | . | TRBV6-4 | TGTGCCAGCAGTGACTCCCCCTACAATGAGCAGTTCTTC | CASSDSPYNEQFF
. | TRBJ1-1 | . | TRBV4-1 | TGCGCCAGCAGCCAAGAACCGGGGGGCACTGAAGCTTTCTTT | CASSQEPGGTEAFF
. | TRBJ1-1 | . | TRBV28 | TGTGCCATCCAAGGGGGGCCGGACACTGAAGCTTTCTTT | CAIQGGPDTEAFF
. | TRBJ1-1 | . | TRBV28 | TGTGCCAGCAGTTTGGGGGTCACTGAAGCTTTCTTT | CASSLGVTEAFF
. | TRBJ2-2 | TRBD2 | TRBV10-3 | TGTGCCATCAGTGTAGCGGGAGGCGGGAACACCGGGGAGCTGTTTTTT | CAISVAGGGNTGELFF
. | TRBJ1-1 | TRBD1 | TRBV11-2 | TGTGCCAGCAGCCCGGGACAGATGAACACTGAAGCTTTCTTT | CASSPGQMNTEAFF
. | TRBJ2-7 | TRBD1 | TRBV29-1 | TGCAGCGTTGAAAGGGACAGCTCCTACGAGCAGTACTTC | CSVERDSSYEQYF
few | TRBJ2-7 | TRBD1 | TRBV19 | TGTGCCAGTAGCCACGGACAGGCCGCCAACGAGCAGTACTTC | CASSHGQAANEQYF